The next 10 T cell receptor beta chains were all read from a single sample in a study of T cell responses to AZD1222 COVID-19 vaccine. Produced via immunoSEQ multiplex PCR; TCRdb's table is partial and in-frame only. The sample shows 60,000 or so clones, 65% to 90% of them seen only once. The sequenced sample was peripheral blood, obtained on day 0 of AZD1222 vaccination. Source of these receptors: an adult in good health.

The V gene is TRBV19, the J gene TRBJ1-5, with 9 bases matching TRBD1. J lost 6 bases, V lost 5 bases, and 8 bases had no gene match. This CDR3 has 15 residues. CDR1 is LNHDA and CDR2 is SQIVND in the germline V gene (reference sequence). CDR3 sequence: CASSLQGAASQPQHF. The CDR3 nucleotides are TGTGCCAGTAGTTTACAGGGGGCAGCAAGTCAGCCCCAGCATTTT.

This clone was seen once. This chain connects TRBV7-3 to TRBJ2-5, with D perhaps given as TRBD1 or TRBD2 (5 bases each). V lost 3 bases and J lost 1, with 9 bases in between. Germline loops: CDR1 SGHTA, CDR2 FQGTGA. The CDR3 runs 14 residues. CDR3: CASSLGPRQETQYF. The CDR3 DNA reads as TGTGCCAGCAGCTTGGGACCGCGCCAAGAGACCCAGTACTTC.

This chain connects TRBV28 to TRBJ2-4; D remains ambiguous. Germline V CDR1 and CDR2: MDHEN, SYDVKM. The CDR3 has 16 amino acids. Trimming took 7 bases from V and 2 from J, leaving 18 bases between them. The CDR3 sequence is CASMPRLRASKNIQYF. The CDR3 coding sequence is TGTGCCAGCATGCCTAGGCTAAGAGCTTCCAAAAACATTCAGTACTTC.

The chain links TRBV9 to TRBJ2-7; D may be TRBD1 (6 bases). The CDR3 has 17 amino acids. With 0 bases removed from V and 0 bases from J, the gap between germline ends came to 16 bases. Looked up from germline, CDR1 is SGDLS and CDR2 is YYNGEE. CDR3 loop: CASSVGIGSGASYEQYF. DNA for the CDR3: TGTGCCAGCAGCGTAGGTATTGGGTCAGGGGCCTCCTACGAGCAGTACTTC.

The J gene is TRBJ2-5, the V gene TRBV6-5, with unresolved D. Germline values: CDR1 MNHEY, CDR2 SVGAGI. V was clipped by 0 bases and J by 5 bases, with 10 bases between them. The CDR3 sequence is 14 residues long. The CDR3 region is CASSYSNGLETQYF. In nucleotides, the CDR3 is TGTGCCAGCAGTTACTCGAACGGGTTGGAGACCCAGTACTTC.

This clone has only one observation. This chain connects TRBV5-1 to TRBJ2-1; possibly TRBD2 for D (6 bases). Trimming took 4 bases from V and 0 from J, leaving 14 bases between them. The length of the CDR3 is 16 residues. Germline CDR1 and CDR2: SGHRS and YFSETQ. CDR3 nucleotides: TGCGCCAGCAGCCCGAGCAGCGGGTACTCCTACAATGAGCAGTTCTTC. Translating gives CASSPSSGYSYNEQFF.

This rearrangement joins TRBV28 to TRBJ1-1, with 7 bases aligning to TRBD1. The V gene end was trimmed by 2 bases and the J gene end by 0 bases; junction bases not matched to a gene: 15. Looked up from germline, CDR1 is MDHEN and CDR2 is SYDVKM. CDR3 size: 19 residues. CDR3 in DNA: TGTGCCAGCAGTTTAATACAAGGGGGCAAAGGGTTCGTGAACACTGAAGCTTTCTTT. The encoded protein is CASSLIQGGKGFVNTEAFF.

The V call is TRBV6-5, the J call TRBJ1-6; no definite D call. This CDR3 has 13 amino acids. Between the trimmed V and J ends, which lost 7 bases and 0 bases, there was a span of 4 bases. Germline V CDR1 and CDR2: MNHEY, SVGAGI. CDR3 sequence: CASKSSYNSPLHF. CDR3 DNA sequence: TGTGCCAGCAAGAGCTCCTATAATTCACCCCTCCACTTT.

The chain uses TRBV7-2 and TRBJ2-2; 9 nucleotides agree with TRBD1. CDR1 is SGHTA and CDR2 is FQGNSA in the germline V gene. Trimming took 2 bases from V and 3 from J; bases not matched to a gene: 4. The CDR3 contains 16 residues. The CDR3 region has the DNA TGTGCCAGCAGCTTACGAACAGGGGGCTACACCGGGGAGCTGTTTTTT. It yields the protein CASSLRTGGYTGELFF.

This chain links TRBV5-1 with TRBJ1-2; no firm D call. Per germline, CDR1 SGHRS and CDR2 YFSETQ. The CDR3 has 17 residues. Trimming shortened V by 0 bases and J by 8 bases, and 23 bases separated the two germline ends. Here the CDR3 DNA reads TGCGCCAGCAGCTTGGGAGTTGGGCGCATCGACTCGGGAGGCTACACCTTC. It yields the protein CASSLGVGRIDSGGYTF. Full variable domain (missing parts from reference TRBV5-1 and TRBJ1-2): KAGVTQTPRYLIKTRGQQVTLSCSPISGHRSVSWYQQTPGQGLQFLFEYFSETQRNKGNFPGRFSGRQFSNSRSEMNVSTLELGDSALYLCASSLGVGRIDSGGYTFGSGTRLTVV.